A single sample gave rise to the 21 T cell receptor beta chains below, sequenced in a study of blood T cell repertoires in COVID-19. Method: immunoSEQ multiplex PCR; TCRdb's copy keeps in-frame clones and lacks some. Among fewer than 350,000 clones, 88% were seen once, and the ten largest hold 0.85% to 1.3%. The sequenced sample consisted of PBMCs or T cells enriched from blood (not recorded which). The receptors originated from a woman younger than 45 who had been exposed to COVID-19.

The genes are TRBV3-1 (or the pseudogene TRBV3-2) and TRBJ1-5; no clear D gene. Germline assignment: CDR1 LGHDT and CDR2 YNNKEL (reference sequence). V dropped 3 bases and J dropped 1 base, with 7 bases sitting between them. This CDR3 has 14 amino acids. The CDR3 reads CASSQGRSNQPQHF. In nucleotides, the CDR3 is TGTGCCAGCAGCCAGGGCCGGAGCAATCAGCCCCAGCATTTT.

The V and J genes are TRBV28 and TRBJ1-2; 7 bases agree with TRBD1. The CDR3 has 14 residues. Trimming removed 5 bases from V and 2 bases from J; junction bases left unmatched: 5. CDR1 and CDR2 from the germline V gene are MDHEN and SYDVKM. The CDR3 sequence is CASSGTQGNYGYTF. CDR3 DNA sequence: TGTGCCAGCAGTGGGACACAGGGGAACTATGGCTACACCTTC.

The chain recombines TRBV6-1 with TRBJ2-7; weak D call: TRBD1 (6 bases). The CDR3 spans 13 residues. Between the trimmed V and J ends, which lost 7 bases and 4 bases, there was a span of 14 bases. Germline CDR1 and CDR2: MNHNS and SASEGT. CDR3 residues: CASTSGDGYEQYF. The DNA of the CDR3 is TGTGCCAGCACCTCAGGGGACGGGTACGAGCAGTACTTC.

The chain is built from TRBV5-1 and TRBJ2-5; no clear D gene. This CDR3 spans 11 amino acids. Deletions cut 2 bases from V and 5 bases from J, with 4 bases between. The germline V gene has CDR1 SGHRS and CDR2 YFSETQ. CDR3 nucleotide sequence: TGCGCCAGCAGCTTCCGGGAGACCCAGTACTTC. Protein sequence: CASSFRETQYF.

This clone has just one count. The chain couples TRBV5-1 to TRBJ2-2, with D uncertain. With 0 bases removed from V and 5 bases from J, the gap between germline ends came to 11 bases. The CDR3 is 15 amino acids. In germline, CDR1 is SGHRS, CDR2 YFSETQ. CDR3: CASSLDVPRTGELFF. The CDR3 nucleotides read TGCGCCAGCAGCTTGGACGTACCTCGGACCGGGGAGCTGTTTTTT.

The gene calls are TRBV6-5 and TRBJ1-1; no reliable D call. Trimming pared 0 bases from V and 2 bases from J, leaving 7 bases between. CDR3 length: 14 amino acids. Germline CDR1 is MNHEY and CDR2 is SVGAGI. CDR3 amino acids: CASSYSFFNTEAFF. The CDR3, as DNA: TGTGCCAGCAGTTACTCGTTCTTTAACACTGAAGCTTTCTTT.

The DNA of the CDR3 is TGTGCCACCAAGCAGGGTGCGAATGAAAAACTGTTTTTT. Its translation is CATKQGANEKLFF. V and J are TRBV28 and TRBJ1-4; TRBD1 is a possible D gene (5 bases). The CDR3 is made up of 13 amino acids. Germline-derived CDR1 and CDR2 are MDHEN and SYDVKM. Trimming left V 10 bases short and J 5 bases short, with 14 bases between.

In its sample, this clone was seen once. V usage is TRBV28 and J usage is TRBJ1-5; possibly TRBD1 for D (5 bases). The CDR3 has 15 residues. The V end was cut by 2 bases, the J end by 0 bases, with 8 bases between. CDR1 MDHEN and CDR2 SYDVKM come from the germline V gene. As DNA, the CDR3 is TGTGCCAGCAGTTTAGCGGGGGATAGCAATCAGCCCCAGCATTTT. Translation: CASSLAGDSNQPQHF.

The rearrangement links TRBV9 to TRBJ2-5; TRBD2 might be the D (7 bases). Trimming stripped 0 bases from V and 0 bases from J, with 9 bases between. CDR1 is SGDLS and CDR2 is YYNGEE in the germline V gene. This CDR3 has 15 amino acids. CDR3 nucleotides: TGTGCCAGCAGCGTAGAGGGGGGGTACCAAGAGACCCAGTACTTC. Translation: CASSVEGGYQETQYF. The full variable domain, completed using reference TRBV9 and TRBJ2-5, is DSGVTQTPKHLITATGQRVTLRCSPRSGDLSVYWYQQSLDQGLQFLIQYYNGEERAKGNILERFSAQQFPDLHSELNLSSLELGDSALYFCASSVEGGYQETQYFGPGTRLLVL.

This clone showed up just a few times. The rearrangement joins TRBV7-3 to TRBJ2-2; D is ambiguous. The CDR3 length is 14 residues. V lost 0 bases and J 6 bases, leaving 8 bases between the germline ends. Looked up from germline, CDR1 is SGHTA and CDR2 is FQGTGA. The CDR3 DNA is TGTGCCAGCAGCTTAACGGGCCCGGCCGGGGAGCTGTTTTTT. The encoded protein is CASSLTGPAGELFF.

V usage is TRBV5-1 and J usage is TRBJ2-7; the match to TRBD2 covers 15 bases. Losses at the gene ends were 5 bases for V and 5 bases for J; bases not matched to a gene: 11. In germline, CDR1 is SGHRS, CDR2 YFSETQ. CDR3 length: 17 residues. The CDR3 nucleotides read TGCGCCAGCAGTGTGCGGACTAGCGGGAGGGCCGTTGACGAGCAGTACTTC. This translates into CASSVRTSGRAVDEQYF.

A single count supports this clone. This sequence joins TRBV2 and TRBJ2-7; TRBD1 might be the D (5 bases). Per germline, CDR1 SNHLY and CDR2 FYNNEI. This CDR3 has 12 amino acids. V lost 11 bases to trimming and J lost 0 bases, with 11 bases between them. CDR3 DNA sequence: TGTGCCGTACAGGAAAACTCCTACGAGCAGTACTTC. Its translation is CAVQENSYEQYF.

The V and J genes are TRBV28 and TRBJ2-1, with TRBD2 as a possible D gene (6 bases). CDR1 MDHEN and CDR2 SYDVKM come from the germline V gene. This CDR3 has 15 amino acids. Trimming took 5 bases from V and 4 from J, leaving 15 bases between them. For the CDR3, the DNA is TGTGCCAGCAGTCCACATAGCGGACATTACAATGAGCAGTTCTTC. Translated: CASSPHSGHYNEQFF.

The CDR3 here is CASSIAGVVYEQYF. For the CDR3, the DNA is TGTGCCAGCAGCATAGCGGGAGTGGTCTACGAGCAGTACTTC. The chain is built from TRBV3-1 (or the pseudogene TRBV3-2) and TRBJ2-7, with 9 bases matching TRBD2. The germline gives CDR1 LGHDT, CDR2 YNNKEL (reference sequence). V was pared by 5 bases and J by 3 bases, with 5 bases of the junction left unmatched. This CDR3 region has 14 residues.

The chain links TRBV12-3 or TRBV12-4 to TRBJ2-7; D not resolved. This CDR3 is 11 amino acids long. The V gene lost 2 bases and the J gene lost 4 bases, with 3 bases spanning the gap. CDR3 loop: CASSLQYEQYF. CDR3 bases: TGTGCCAGCAGTTTACAGTACGAGCAGTACTTC.

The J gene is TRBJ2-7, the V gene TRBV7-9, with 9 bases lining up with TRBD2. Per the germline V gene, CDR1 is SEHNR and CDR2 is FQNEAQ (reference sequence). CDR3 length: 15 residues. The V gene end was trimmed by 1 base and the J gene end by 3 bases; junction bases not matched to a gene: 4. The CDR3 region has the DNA TGTGCCAGCAGCTTAGTTTCTAGCGGGAACTACGAGCAGTACTTC. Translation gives CASSLVSSGNYEQYF.

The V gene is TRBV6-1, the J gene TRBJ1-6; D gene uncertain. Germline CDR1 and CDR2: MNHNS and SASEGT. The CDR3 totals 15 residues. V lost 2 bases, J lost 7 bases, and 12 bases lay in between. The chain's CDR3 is CASSENSRWNSPLHF. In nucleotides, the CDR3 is TGTGCCAGCAGTGAAAACAGCAGATGGAATTCACCCCTCCACTTT.

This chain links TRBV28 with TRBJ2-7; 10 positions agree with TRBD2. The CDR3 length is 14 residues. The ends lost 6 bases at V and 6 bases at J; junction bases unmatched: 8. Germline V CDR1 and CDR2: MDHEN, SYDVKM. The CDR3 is CASRALAGVGEQYF. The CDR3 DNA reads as TGTGCCAGCAGGGCCCTAGCGGGAGTCGGCGAGCAGTACTTC.

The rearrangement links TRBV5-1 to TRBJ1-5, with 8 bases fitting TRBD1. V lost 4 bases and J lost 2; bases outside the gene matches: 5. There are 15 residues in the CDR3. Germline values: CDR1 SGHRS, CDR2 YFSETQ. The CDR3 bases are TGCGCCAGCAGCCCAGACAGGGGTGGCAATCAGCCCCAGCATTTT. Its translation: CASSPDRGGNQPQHF.

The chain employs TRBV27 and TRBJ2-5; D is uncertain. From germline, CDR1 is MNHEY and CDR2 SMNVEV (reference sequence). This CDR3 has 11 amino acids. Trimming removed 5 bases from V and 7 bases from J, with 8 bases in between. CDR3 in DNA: TGTGCCAGCAGTCGTAGAGGGACCCAGTACTTC. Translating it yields CASSRRGTQYF.

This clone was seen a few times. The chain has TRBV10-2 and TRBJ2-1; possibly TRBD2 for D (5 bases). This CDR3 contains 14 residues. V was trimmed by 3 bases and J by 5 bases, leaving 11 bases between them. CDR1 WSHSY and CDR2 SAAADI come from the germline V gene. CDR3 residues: CASSDIGKDNEQFF. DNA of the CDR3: TGCGCCAGCAGTGACATCGGGAAAGACAATGAGCAGTTCTTC.